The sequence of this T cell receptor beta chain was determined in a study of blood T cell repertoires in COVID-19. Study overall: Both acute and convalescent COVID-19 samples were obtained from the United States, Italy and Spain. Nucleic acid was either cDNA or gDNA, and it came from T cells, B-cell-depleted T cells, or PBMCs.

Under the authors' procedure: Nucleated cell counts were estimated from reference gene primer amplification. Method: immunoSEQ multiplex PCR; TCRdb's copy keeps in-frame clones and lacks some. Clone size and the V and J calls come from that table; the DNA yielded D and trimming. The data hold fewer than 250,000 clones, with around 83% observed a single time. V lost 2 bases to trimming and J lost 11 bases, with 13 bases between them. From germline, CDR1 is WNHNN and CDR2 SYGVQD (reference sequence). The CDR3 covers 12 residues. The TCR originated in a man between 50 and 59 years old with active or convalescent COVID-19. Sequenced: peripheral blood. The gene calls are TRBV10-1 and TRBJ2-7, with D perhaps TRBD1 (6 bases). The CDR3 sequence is CASSETTGFKYF. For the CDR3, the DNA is TGCGCCAGCAGTGAGACCACAGGGTTTAAGTACTTC.